These 9 T cell receptor beta chains came from one sample sequenced in a study of prognosis after radiotherapy for stage I lung cancer. Researchers used two-round multiplex PCR to amplify TCR beta CDR3 starting from genomic DNA. Initially, in first-round PCR, primers specific to each TRBV and TRBJ gene were used. TCRdb passed the multiplex PCR reads through MiXCR, listing each CDR3 protein once. The data show about 36,000 distinct CDR3 sequences, 30% to 35% seen once. The sample consisted of PBMCs, taken before or after stereotactic body radiation therapy (not recorded which). These receptors all stem from a donor aged 50 or older with non-small cell lung cancer.

As concerns this clonotype: A much larger clone differs by one base, so this may be a read error. J is TRBJ2-2 and V is TRBV5-4, with D perhaps being TRBD1 or TRBD2 (5 bases each). CDR1 is SGHNT, CDR2 YYREEE, per germline (reference sequence). The V and J ends lost 6 bases and 4 bases respectively, with 22 bases between them. This CDR3 has 17 amino acids. CDR3 residues: CASTGVGRAGRTGELFF. The CDR3 nucleotides are TGTGCCAGCACCGGGGTGGGCAGGGCTGGCCGCACCGGGGAGCTGTTTTTT.

As to this clonotype: A much larger clone sits a single nucleotide away, making a read error possible. The chain employs TRBV6-9 and TRBJ2-4, with a possible D match to TRBD1 (5 bases). The CDR3 has 17 amino acids. Germline CDR1 is MNHGY and CDR2 is SVAAGI. V lost 3 bases and J 1 base, leaving 16 bases between the germline ends. CDR3 loop: CASSYYNPSGAKNIQYF. DNA for the CDR3: TGTGCCAGCAGTTACTATAATCCGTCAGGGGCCAAAAACATTCAGTACTTC.

The V call is TRBV11-2, the J call TRBJ2-7; D is uncertain. Germline-derived CDR1 and CDR2 are SGHAT and FQNNGV. This CDR3 region has 13 residues. V gave up 5 bases and J gave up 4 bases, with 12 bases separating them. The DNA for the CDR3 is TGTGCCAGCAGCCCCACCAAGAATTACGAGCAGTACTTC. Its protein is CASSPTKNYEQYF.

This clonotype was found many times. The chain has TRBV2 and TRBJ1-3; no clear D gene. The CDR3 totals 13 residues. CDR1 and CDR2 (germline): SNHLY, FYNNEI. V was shortened by 5 bases and J by 1 base, with 6 bases between the two germline ends. CDR3 sequence: CASSRDSGNTIYF. CDR3 bases: TGTGCCAGCAGTAGGGATTCTGGAAACACCATATATTTT.

Points on this clonotype: A much larger clone differs from this one at a single base, so this may be a read error. The rearrangement uses TRBV5-6 and TRBJ2-7; TRBD1 might be the D (6 bases). This CDR3 has 12 amino acids. Per germline, CDR1 SGHDT and CDR2 YYEEEE. CDR3 DNA: TGTCCCAGCAGCACAACAGGGCCCGAGCAGTACTTC. It yields the protein CPSSTTGPEQYF.

The table lists this clonotype with many counts. The V gene is TRBV11-3, the J gene TRBJ2-7; D is uncertain. The CDR3 has 15 amino acids. Germline V gene data show CDR1 as SGHNT and CDR2 as YENEEA. V lost 3 bases and J lost 0, with 12 bases in between. The CDR3 region is CASSLLSYSSYEQYF. The CDR3 region has the DNA TGTGCCAGCAGCTTGCTGTCGTACAGCTCCTACGAGCAGTACTTC.

This clonotype was counted ten times or more. The rearrangement uses TRBV3-1 and TRBJ2-2; 8 nucleotides agree with TRBD2. Germline V gives CDR1 LGHDT, CDR2 YNNKEL (reference sequence). CDR3 length: 14 amino acids. With V trimmed by 0 bases and J by 7 bases, 1 base remained unmatched. CDR3 bases: TGTGCCAGCAGCCAAGACGGGAGGGTCGGGGAGCTGTTTTTT. This sequence encodes CASSQDGRVGELFF.

This clonotype was picked up many times. The chain combines TRBV4-1 with TRBJ1-1; D gene unclear. The CDR3 has 14 amino acids. Trimming cost V 0 bases and J 5 bases, with 10 bases left between them. The germline V gene has CDR1 MGHRA and CDR2 YSYEKL. The CDR3: CASSQDILRTEAFF. For the CDR3, the DNA is TGCGCCAGCAGCCAAGATATCTTGCGGACTGAAGCTTTCTTT.

This clonotype was recorded at least ten times. J is TRBJ2-7 and V is TRBV18; TRBD1 agrees at 7 bases. CDR3 length: 15 residues. The germline V gene has CDR1 KGHSH and CDR2 LQKENI. Losses at the gene ends were 0 bases for V and 5 bases for J; bases not matched to a gene: 7. The CDR3 bases are TGTGCCAGCTCACCACCGACAGGGTACGGCCACGAGCAGTACTTC. Encoded protein: CASSPPTGYGHEQYF.